The TCR beta chain described here comes from a study of Siglec-9 on CD8 T cells in melanoma. General study results and limits: Siglec-9 reportedly marks and regulates an effector memory CD8+ T-cell subset apparently accumulating in melanoma tumors.

Germline V gene lookup returns CDR1 SGHRS and CDR2 YFSETQ. The CDR3 sequence is 17 residues long. Trimming shortened V by 3 bases and J by 3 bases, and 22 bases separated the two germline ends. In regard to this clone: Its antigen is unidentified.

Libraries were prepared by immunoSEQ multiplex PCR; TCRdb keeps only in-frame clonotypes and omits some of them. This repertoire shows 25,000 to 35,000 clones, less than 85% found once; its top ten account for 5.8%. The TCR was taken from a human donor in good health. Sequenced input: Siglec-9- CD8+ T cells sorted from blood. This sequence joins TRBV5-1 and TRBJ2-7; D gene unclear. The CDR3 is CASSYLGKADGNYEQYF. The CDR3 bases are TGCGCCAGCAGCTACCTAGGAAAAGCCGACGGAAACTACGAGCAGTACTTC.